This passage covers 11 T cell receptor beta chains from one sample sequenced in a study of cytomegalovirus exposure and HLA in healthy donors. The PCR was carried out with 60 Vbeta primers and 13 Jbeta primers. Some clones are missing from TCRdb's copy, which holds only in-frame ones; the method was immunoSEQ multiplex PCR. The sample lists about 120,000 clones; 70% to 80% were seen once. Sample: PBMCs. The receptors derive from a man between 25 and 39 years old in good health and CMV-seropositive.

In this sample, this clone is medium-sized. CDR3 coding DNA: TGTGCCAGCAGTCCAGGGTCCTCTGGAAACACCATATATTTT. Its translation: CASSPGSSGNTIYF. The J gene is TRBJ1-3, the V gene TRBV6-5, with TRBD1 as a possible D gene (5 bases). The CDR3 totals 14 residues. Per germline, CDR1 MNHEY and CDR2 SVGAGI. Trimming shortened V by 5 bases and J by 0 bases, and 8 bases separated the two germline ends.

The chain employs TRBV4-3 and TRBJ2-7; a weak D match, TRBD1 (5 bases). Per germline, CDR1 LGHNA and CDR2 YSLEER. This CDR3 has 16 residues. Trimming took 0 bases from V and 3 from J, leaving 15 bases between them. DNA for the CDR3: TGCGCCAGCAGCCAAGAACAGGCGGCGACCCTCTACGAGCAGTACTTC. Translation: CASSQEQAATLYEQYF.

The chain links TRBV7-3 to TRBJ2-3; D possibly corresponds to TRBD1 (6 bases). The CDR3 sequence is 13 residues long. Germline V gene sequence: CDR1 SGHTA, CDR2 FQGTGA. Trimming shortened V by 5 bases and J by 6 bases, and 12 bases separated the two germline ends. CDR3 nucleotides: TGTGCCAGCAGCCGACTGGGGGCGGATACGCAGTATTTT. Translated, it gives CASSRLGADTQYF.

This chain links TRBV19 with TRBJ2-1; 7 positions match TRBD2. The V segment lost 2 bases and the J segment 4 bases; nucleotides outside the gene matches: 8. The CDR3 sequence is 16 residues long. Germline CDR1 is LNHDA and CDR2 is SQIVND (reference sequence). The chain's CDR3 is CASSIRASGEYNEQFF. The CDR3 nucleotides read TGTGCCAGTAGTATAAGGGCTAGCGGAGAGTACAATGAGCAGTTCTTC.

The gene calls are TRBV2 and TRBJ2-3, with 9 bases fitting TRBD2. CDR3 length: 19 amino acids. From germline, CDR1 is SNHLY and CDR2 FYNNEI. V shed 2 bases and J 0 bases; nucleotides not matched to a gene: 12. The CDR3 reads CASSERGAGGRPSTDTQYF. In DNA form, the CDR3 reads TGTGCCAGCAGTGAAAGGGGGGCGGGGGGGCGGCCGAGCACAGATACGCAGTATTTT.

Comments on this clone: The junction differs from germline at one of its ends, possibly a read error. The rearrangement links TRBV7-9 to TRBJ2-3; D possibly corresponds to TRBD2 (7 bases). Germline V CDR1 and CDR2: SEHNR, FQNEAQ (reference sequence). This CDR3 is 16 amino acids long. CDR3 DNA: TGTTCCAGCAGCTTAGATTTGTCCGGGGGGCCAGATACGCAGTATTTT. Translation: CSSSLDLSGGPDTQYF. Full variable domain (remainder filled in from reference TRBV7-9 and TRBJ2-3): DTGVSQNPRHKITKRGQNVTFRCDPISEHNRLYWYRQTLGQGPEFLTYFQNEAQLEKSRLLSDRFSAERPKGSFSTLEIQRTEQGDSAMYLCSSSLDLSGGPDTQYFGPGTRLTVL.

The chain's CDR3 is CAWSVRPLLSLPDTQYF. The CDR3 region has the DNA TGTGCCTGGAGTGTACGTCCCCTCCTCTCTCTACCAGATACGCAGTATTTT. The chain couples TRBV30 to TRBJ2-3; no clear D. CDR1 and CDR2 (germline): GTSNPN, SVGIG (reference sequence). The length of the CDR3 is 17 residues. V shed 0 bases and J shed 4 bases, with 20 bases lying between them. Full variable domain (rest looked up from reference TRBV30 and TRBJ2-3): SQTIHQWPATLVQPVGSPLSLECTVEGTSNPNLYWYRQAAGRGLQLLFYSVGIGQISSEVPQNLSASRPQDRQFILSSKKLLLSDSGFYLCAWSVRPLLSLPDTQYFGPGTRLTVL.

This clone came up a few times. This chain uses TRBV9 with TRBJ2-5, with TRBD2 identical over 12 bases. The end of the DNA is better explained by TRBJ2-7, so the J call may be wrong. In germline, CDR1 is SGDLS, CDR2 YYNGEE. The CDR3 spans 16 residues. The CDR3 sequence is CASSVGTSGEIYEQYF. The CDR3 region has the DNA TGTGCCAGCAGCGTAGGGACTAGCGGGGAGATCTACGAGCAGTACTTC.

The V call is TRBV4-2, the J call TRBJ2-1; no reliable D call. Trimming removed 7 bases from V and 0 bases from J, with 10 bases in between. Germline V gives CDR1 LGHNA, CDR2 YNFKEQ. The CDR3 spans 14 residues. This chain's CDR3 is CASNPGGSYNEQFF. The CDR3 DNA follows: TGTGCCAGCAATCCCGGCGGCTCCTACAATGAGCAGTTCTTC.

V usage is TRBV20-1 and J usage is TRBJ1-1; D gene uncertain. V was clipped by 5 bases and J by 5 bases, with 9 bases between them. The germline CDR1 and CDR2 sequences are DFQATT and SNEGSKA (reference sequence). The CDR3 has 11 amino acids. Here the CDR3 reads CSAVGRTEAFF. The CDR3 coding sequence is TGCAGTGCTGTAGGGAGAACTGAAGCTTTCTTT.

This clone occurred a few times. The chain employs TRBV10-1 and TRBJ2-5, with TRBD2 identical over 9 bases. The CDR3 spans 18 residues. Germline CDR1 is WNHNN and CDR2 is SYGVQD (reference sequence). The trim removed 5 bases at V and 1 base at J, leaving 14 bases unmatched. The CDR3 sequence is CASSSRRGGPGSQETQYF. The DNA for the CDR3 is TGCGCCAGCAGTAGTCGGCGGGGGGGCCCAGGTAGCCAAGAGACCCAGTACTTC.